The subject of this entry is one T cell receptor beta chain. In the source study's methods: Researchers report that nucleated cell counts were estimated from reference gene primer amplification. Using immunoSEQ multiplex PCR, the repertoire was profiled, and TCRdb retains in-frame clones only, with some absent. V and J calls plus clone size are reproduced from that table; the DNA served to infer D and trimming. The table lists about 250,000 clones, about 88% of them singletons. The source of the sample is a study of blood T cell repertoires in COVID-19. The overall study: Spain, Italy and the United States supplied samples that represented acute and convalescent COVID-19. The analysed material was cDNA or gDNA that came from T cells, B-cell-depleted T cells, or PBMCs.

CDR1 is SGHRS, CDR2 YFSETQ, per germline. Unmatched junction bases numbered 4, after V lost 0 bases and J lost 1 base. The CDR3 contains 17 residues. Sequences were obtained from peripheral blood. The origin of this receptor is a woman between 40 and 50 years old who had recovered from COVID-19. The rearrangement links TRBV5-1 to TRBJ2-3, with 11 bases matching TRBD2. In DNA, the CDR3 is TGCGCCAGCAGCTTGGGGCTGACTAGCGGGGGCACAGATACGCAGTATTTT. Encoded protein: CASSLGLTSGGTDTQYF.